This T cell receptor (beta chain) was documented in a study of blood T cell repertoires in COVID-19. Overall study: T cells, B-cell-depleted T cells, or PBMCs provided the cDNA or gDNA that served as material.

This table comes from immunoSEQ multiplex PCR, and its TCRdb copy is limited to in-frame clones, with some not included. In the table there are roughly 250,000 clones, around 87% of which are singletons. V lost 1 base and J 10 bases, leaving 10 bases between the germline ends. Per germline, CDR1 GTSNPN and CDR2 SVGIG (reference sequence). CDR3 length: 11 residues. Sequencing was done on a sample of peripheral blood. V and J are TRBV30 and TRBJ1-1; D uncertain. The clonotype comes from a woman between 50 and 59 years old with acute or convalescent COVID-19. In nucleotides, the CDR3 is TGTGCCTGGAGTGGAGCCTCGGGAGCTTTCTTT. Its protein product is CAWSGASGAFF.